The T cell receptor (beta chain) described here comes from a study of cytomegalovirus exposure and HLA in healthy donors. Overall study findings and caveats: The study listed 150 to 200 cytomegalovirus-associated TCR beta chains. Earlier analysis looked at TCR beta V segments, and most were productive about 87% or about 30% of the time.

The table lists this clone with a few counts. Antigen unknown. The CDR3 spans 14 residues. Germline CDR1 MNHNS, CDR2 SASEGT. V was clipped by 8 bases and J by 8 bases, with 16 bases between them. This PCR relied on a set of 60 Vbeta primers and 13 Jbeta primers. Generated by immunoSEQ multiplex PCR, the TCRdb table keeps only in-frame clones and is missing some. The table has under 200,000 clones, 80% seen once; the top ten hold 1%. J is TRBJ1-6 and V is TRBV6-1; D not certain. This clonotype originated in a woman aged 50 to 60 in good health and CMV-seropositive. Specimen: PBMCs. The CDR3 nucleotides are TGTGCCAGCGGGAGGACTACCAACGATTCACCCCTCCACTTT. Its protein product is CASGRTTNDSPLHF.